What follows describes a single T cell receptor beta chain. These data belong to a study of T cells in Graves' hyperthyroidism and ophthalmopathy. TCR beta CDR3 sequences were amplified from RNA transcripts. An initial round of RT-PCR targeting the TCR CDR3 relied on the HTBI primer set. One entry per CDR3 protein, called by TCRdb with MiXCR from the multiplex PCR reads. The sample includes about 600,000 distinct CDR3 sequences, approximately 15% of them seen just once. Trimming cost V 4 bases and J 6 bases; bases outside gene matches: 9. This CDR3 has 15 residues. CDR1 and CDR2 from the germline V gene are SGHVS and FQNEAQ. For ophthalmopathy patients, the Clinical Activity Score was at least 3 and the NOSPECS grade at least 4; duration was under 3 months.

The TCR sequence derives from a woman aged 40 to 55 with Graves' ophthalmopathy. Material: blood. The chain links TRBV7-8 to TRBJ2-3; 8 nucleotides line up with TRBD1. The CDR3 is CASSSGQGGFDTQYF. CDR3 coding DNA: TGTGCCAGCAGCTCCGGACAGGGTGGGTTTGATACGCAGTATTTT.